This T cell receptor beta chain was sequenced during a study of OX40 agonist ivuxolimab in advanced cancers. Study background: Those enrolled were approximately 83% male, with a mean age of around 57 years and ages from roughly 23 to 80. Of the participants, more than 35% had some prior anti-PD-1, anti-PD-L1 or anti-CTLA-4 therapy, which was allowed. One patient with hepatocellular carcinoma and two with cutaneous melanoma, three in all, had partial responses. Study-level points and caveats: On average, a greater number of expanded clones characterised CD8+ T cells relative to CD4+.

Losses at the gene ends were 6 bases for V and 3 bases for J; bases not matched to a gene: 6. Germline CDR1 MNHEY, CDR2 SMNVEV (reference sequence). This CDR3 has 15 residues. Libraries were prepared by immunoSEQ multiplex PCR; TCRdb keeps only in-frame clonotypes and omits some of them. This table holds 55,000 to 80,000 clones, about 85% found once. A note on this clone: The target antigen is unknown.

The sample was CD4+ or CD8+ T cells sorted from blood, taken in a trial of the OX40 agonist ivuxolimab. The sequence came from an adult with an advanced solid tumor such as melanoma, head and neck, liver or kidney cancer. V and J are TRBV27 and TRBJ2-7; TRBD1 agrees at 12 bases. As DNA, the CDR3 is TGTGCCAGCAGGAATCGGGACAGGGGGCGCTACGAGCAGTACTTC. Amino acids: CASRNRDRGRYEQYF.